This T cell receptor beta chain was found in a study of blood T cell repertoires in COVID-19 (dated by TCRdb to 2018 to 2021). Context from the whole study: The collaborator samples originated in the United States, Italy and Spain and spanned the acute and convalescent phases of COVID-19. The material from the prospective study consisted of cDNA or gDNA derived from T cells, B-cell-depleted T cells, or PBMCs. The dataset comprised deeply sampled blood TCRbeta repertoires from subjects exposed to, actively infected with, or recovered from COVID-19. A freely available public database, intended as a resource for researchers studying the immune response to SARS-CoV-2, is where the repertoires were released. Samples came from the ongoing ImmuneRACE study (first 160 participants) plus 1,254 subjects from 6 global collaborators. Nearly every sample came with metadata listing a de-identified subject ID, COVID-19 status, age in years and sex. Where HLA class I and class II types were available, the types were taken from metadata supplied by the sample provider, not from assay-based typing.

As to this clone: No antigen is known for it. Per-base quality was not reported, and no clone a single base away is much larger than it.

TCRbeta CDR3 regions were amplified from genomic DNA using the immunoSEQ Assay, a bias-controlled multiplex PCR. In the authors' own workflow: The number of nucleated cells in each sample was estimated from the amplification of reference gene primers within the assay. To quantify the absolute abundance of each unique TCRbeta CDR3 rearrangement, sequence reads were collapsed and filtered. For each sample, productive Simpson clonality was calculated as the square root of Simpson's diversity index over productive rearrangements. TCRdb mirrors the immuneACCESS table, restricted to in-frame sequences. Some clones are absent from its copies; in checked studies, under half trace to an unresolved V gene, and the reason for the others is unknown. V, J and clone size derive from that table, while D and trimming were established from the DNA sequence. The sample has 300,000 to 450,000 clones on record, around 91% of them singletons. The top ten hold around 1% of the sample.

Beyond this particular receptor, the publication reports: The amount of clinical and demographic metadata varied by source and participant and was provided uncurated.

Participants in the prospective study were aged about 18 to 90 years, lived in some 24 United States geographic areas, and enrolled through a virtual design. In the prospective study, cohorts were assigned on the basis of participant-reported clinical history obtained from a screening survey and a study questionnaire. ImmuneRACE Cohort 3 recovered participants were defined by two consecutive negative NP/OP PCR tests, healthcare professional clearance, or symptom resolution. In the prospective study, mobile phlebotomists collected whole blood, serum and a nasopharyngeal or oropharyngeal swab from each participant. Prospective study participants could optionally give additional blood draws and questionnaires over an approximately 2-month period. Blood samples from the prospective study were shipped frozen or at room temperature prior to DNA extraction. Spanning cysteine to phenylalanine, the CDR3 consists of 15 amino acids. The retained sequence is limited to the CDR3, 45 bases, with the frame set at the first base. The germline ends are 13 bases apart after V is trimmed by 5 bases and J by 0 bases. The germline V gene (reference sequence) sets CDR1 to LNHDA and CDR2 to SQIVND.

The rearranged chain carries TRBV19 and TRBJ1-2; the D segment could be TRBD1, given 5 matching bases. The source is a man younger than 35 who had recovered from COVID-19. The sample comprised PBMCs or T cells enriched from blood (not recorded which). CDR3 region: CASSRIRETNYGYTF. In nucleotides, the sequence is TGTGCCAGTAGTCGAATCAGGGAAACTAACTATGGCTACACCTTC.